The table lists the clone carrying this TCR beta chain with a few counts. Its antigen is still unknown. The CDR3 consists of 13 residues. The germline V gene encodes CDR1 LGHNA and CDR2 YSLEER. Between the trimmed V and J ends, which lost 1 base and 6 bases, there was a span of 9 bases. After constant-region reverse-primer amplification, full-length variable regions underwent semi-nested PCR with Nested Universal Primer A. TCRdb called the 5' RACE reads again in MiXCR, with one record for every CDR3 protein. Found here are tens of thousands of distinct CDR3 sequences, roughly 28% of them singletons; the top ten hold roughly 2.1%. The sorted Tregs were CD4+CD25+CD127-/low cells. Overall study findings and caveats: Tumor memory CD4+ T cell TCR gene usage was found to cluster with blood and lymph node memory CD4+ cells and with lymph node naive CD4+ cells. Whole repertoires were not studied in the larger cohort, only one V-J beta rearrangement. Tumor Treg TCRs overlapped most with tumor naive CD4+ cells.

The sample was tumor-infiltrating Tregs sorted from the breast tumor. This chain uses TRBV4-3 with TRBJ1-2, with a tentative D call TRBD1 (5 bases). This TCR was sampled from a female donor with breast cancer. CDR3 in DNA: TGCGCCAGCAGCCAAGTTGGGACGGATGGCTACACCTTC. This sequence encodes CASSQVGTDGYTF.